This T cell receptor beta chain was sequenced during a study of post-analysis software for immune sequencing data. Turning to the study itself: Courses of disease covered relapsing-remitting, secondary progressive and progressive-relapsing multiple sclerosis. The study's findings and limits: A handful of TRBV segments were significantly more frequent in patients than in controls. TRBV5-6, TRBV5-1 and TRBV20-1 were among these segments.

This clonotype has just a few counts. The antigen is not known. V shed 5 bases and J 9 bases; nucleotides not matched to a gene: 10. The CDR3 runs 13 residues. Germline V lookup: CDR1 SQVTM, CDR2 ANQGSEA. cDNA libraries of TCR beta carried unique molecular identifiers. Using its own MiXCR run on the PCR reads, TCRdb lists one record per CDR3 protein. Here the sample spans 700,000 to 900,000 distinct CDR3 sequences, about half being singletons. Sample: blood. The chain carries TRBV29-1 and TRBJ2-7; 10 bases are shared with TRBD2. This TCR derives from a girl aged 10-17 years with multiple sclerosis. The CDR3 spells CSVRTSGALRQYF. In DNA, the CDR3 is TGCAGCGTTAGGACTAGCGGAGCTTTGAGGCAGTACTTC.